These 23 T cell receptor beta chains originate from one sample sequenced in a study of blood T cell repertoires in COVID-19. TCRdb's table, derived via immunoSEQ multiplex PCR, lists solely in-frame clones and lacks some. The table records nearly 200,000 clones, approximately 85% of them present only once. Specimen: peripheral blood. These receptors were taken from a woman in her 70s with active or convalescent COVID-19.

The V and J genes are TRBV6-5 and TRBJ1-4; 10 positions agree with TRBD1. CDR3 length: 13 residues. Germline V lookup: CDR1 MNHEY, CDR2 SVGAGI. V dropped 7 bases and J dropped 7; count of bases not matched to a gene: 3. In DNA, the CDR3 is TGTGCCAGCAAGACAGGGGGCTTTGAAAAACTGTTTTTT. Its translation is CASKTGGFEKLFF.

This chain uses TRBV6-1 with TRBJ1-4, with D uncertain. Germline lookup yields CDR1 MNHNS and CDR2 SASEGT. CDR3 size: 17 residues. V was pared by 4 bases and J by 0 bases, with 15 bases between. CDR3 in DNA: TGTGCCAGCAGTGGCCTAGGAACAACGGCAACTAATGAAAAACTGTTTTTT. Encoded protein: CASSGLGTTATNEKLFF.

At least ten counts were recorded for this clone. The chain is built from TRBV10-2 and TRBJ2-7, with 9 bases identical to TRBD1. The CDR3 extends over 12 amino acids. Trimming cost V 8 bases and J 3 bases; bases outside gene matches: 2. Germline V gives CDR1 WSHSY, CDR2 SAAADI. CDR3 bases: TGCGCCAGCGGGGACAGGGTCTACGAGCAGTACTTC. Amino acid sequence: CASGDRVYEQYF.

This clone was counted between two and nine times. This chain joins TRBV5-1 and TRBJ2-7, with TRBD2 as a possible D gene (5 bases). Germline assignment: CDR1 SGHRS and CDR2 YFSETQ. The CDR3 is 13 residues long. V lost 0 bases and J lost 4, with 8 bases in between. The DNA for the CDR3 is TGCGCCAGCAGCTTGGGACTACATTACGAGCAGTACTTC. Translated, it gives CASSLGLHYEQYF.

The V call is TRBV7-2, the J call TRBJ2-1, with 12 bases fitting TRBD2. There are 17 residues in the CDR3. Germline V lookup: CDR1 SGHTA, CDR2 FQGNSA. V was clipped by 5 bases and J by 3 bases; unmatched bases: 8. CDR3 nucleotide sequence: TGTGCCAGCAGCGACCGGACTAGCGGGACTATCTACAATGAGCAGTTCTTC. This translates into CASSDRTSGTIYNEQFF.

This clone was seen just once. CDR3 sequence reads: CASSVVASGRGNEQFF. The CDR3 coding sequence is TGTGCCAGCAGCGTAGTGGCTAGCGGGAGGGGTAATGAGCAGTTCTTC. V is TRBV9 and J is TRBJ2-1; the match to TRBD2 covers 12 bases. The CDR3 sequence is 16 residues long. The ends lost 0 bases at V and 7 bases at J; junction bases unmatched: 5. CDR1 is SGDLS, CDR2 YYNGEE, per germline.

V usage is TRBV11-3 and J usage is TRBJ2-1, with D possibly being TRBD1 (6 bases). V lost 5 bases and J lost 6, with 11 bases in between. Looked up from germline, CDR1 is SGHNT and CDR2 is YENEEA. The CDR3 is 13 residues long. The CDR3 reads CASSPKTGNEQFF. Written as DNA, the CDR3 is TGTGCCAGCAGCCCAAAGACAGGCAATGAGCAGTTCTTC.

J is TRBJ2-7 and V is TRBV2; maybe TRBD2 (6 bases). This CDR3 is built from 13 residues. Germline lookup yields CDR1 SNHLY and CDR2 FYNNEI. V lost 6 bases and J 2 bases, leaving 11 bases between the germline ends. CDR3 residues: CASSGDFTYEQYF. The CDR3 DNA reads as TGTGCCAGCAGCGGGGACTTCACCTACGAGCAGTACTTC.

The chain uses TRBV6-1 and TRBJ1-5; D is unresolved. The CDR3 is 16 amino acids. Germline V gene sequence: CDR1 MNHNS, CDR2 SASEGT. V dropped 1 base and J dropped 0 bases, with 10 bases sitting between them. In DNA, the CDR3 is TGTGCCAGCAGTGAAGGGACTCTCACTAGCAATCAGCCCCAGCATTTT. It codes for CASSEGTLTSNQPQHF.

The gene calls are TRBV11-2 and TRBJ2-7, with a tentative D call TRBD1 (7 bases). V lost 5 bases to trimming and J lost 1 base, with 9 bases between them. Germline V lookup: CDR1 SGHAT, CDR2 FQNNGV. This CDR3 is 13 amino acids long. As DNA, the CDR3 is TGTGCCAGCAGCGCGGGACAGTCCTACGAGCAGTACTTC. Protein product: CASSAGQSYEQYF.

The chain employs TRBV6-5 and TRBJ1-3; D not resolved. Germline loops: CDR1 MNHEY, CDR2 SVGAGI. Trimming removed 3 bases at V and 2 bases at J, with 14 bases between. The CDR3 totals 16 residues. CDR3 nucleotide sequence: TGTGCCAGCAGTTATAAGAAGGGAGGAGCTGGAAACACCATATATTTT. Residues: CASSYKKGGAGNTIYF.

The chain links TRBV5-1 to TRBJ2-5; no definite D call. Looked up from germline, CDR1 is SGHRS and CDR2 is YFSETQ. V shed 4 bases and J shed 7 bases, with 14 bases lying between them. The CDR3 contains 13 residues. CDR3 amino acids: CASSLGALGTQYF. The CDR3 DNA follows: TGCGCCAGCAGCCTCGGAGCGCTCGGGACCCAGTACTTC.

The genes are TRBV7-3 and TRBJ1-6, with 7 bases that match TRBD1. The V gene's germline CDR1 is SGHTA and CDR2 FQGTGA. V lost 4 bases to trimming and J lost 5 bases; unmatched junction nucleotides: 2. The CDR3 has 14 residues. DNA for the CDR3: TGTGCCAGCAGCTACGGGACAGATAATTCACCCCTCCACTTT. Its protein is CASSYGTDNSPLHF.

This sequence joins TRBV6-5 and TRBJ1-1; D not certain. The CDR3 runs to 14 residues. V dropped 7 bases and J dropped 0 bases, with 12 bases sitting between them. CDR1 and CDR2 (germline): MNHEY, SVGAGI. The CDR3 DNA is TGTGCCAGCACCCTAAACGGTATGAACACTGAAGCTTTCTTT. Translating gives CASTLNGMNTEAFF.

This clone came up a few times. V gene TRBV29-1 combines with J gene TRBJ2-3; weak D call: TRBD1 (5 bases). Germline V gene sequence: CDR1 SQVTM, CDR2 ANQGSEA. Trimming left V 4 bases short and J 3 bases short, with 8 bases between. CDR3 length equals 12 residues. CDR3 bases: TGCAGCGTTGGGCAGGGAACAGATACGCAGTATTTT. It is translated as CSVGQGTDTQYF.

The chain combines TRBV29-1 with TRBJ1-2; TRBD1 agrees at 12 bases. The germline V gene has CDR1 SQVTM and CDR2 ANQGSEA. The V segment lost 5 bases and the J segment 3 bases; nucleotides outside the gene matches: 7. The CDR3 is 15 residues long. DNA of the CDR3: TGCAGCGTTTCGGGACAGGGGGCGTTGGACTATGGCTACACCTTC. It codes for CSVSGQGALDYGYTF.

J is TRBJ2-4 and V is TRBV9, with a tentative D call TRBD1 (5 bases). Trimming left V 0 bases short and J 0 bases short, with 19 bases between. The CDR3 is 19 residues long. CDR1 is SGDLS, CDR2 YYNGEE, per germline. The CDR3 DNA reads TGTGCCAGCAGCGTAGGATCCACCCCAGGGCCTCTAGCCAAAAACATTCAGTACTTC. This encodes CASSVGSTPGPLAKNIQYF.

This clone is a singleton in its sample. The rearrangement uses TRBV7-3 and TRBJ2-6; TRBD1 agrees at 8 bases. V was pared by 5 bases and J by 0 bases, with 6 bases of the junction left unmatched. Germline loops: CDR1 SGHTA, CDR2 FQGTGA. The CDR3 spans 17 residues. The CDR3 reads CASSTTGGLSGANVLTF. In nucleotides, the CDR3 is TGTGCCAGCAGCACCACAGGGGGACTCTCTGGGGCCAACGTCCTGACTTTC. The variable domain in full, with the rest retrieved from reference TRBV7-3 and TRBJ2-6, is GAGVSQTPSNKVTEKGKYVELRCDPISGHTALYWYRQSLGQGPEFLIYFQGTGAADDSGLPNDRFFAVRPEGSVSTLKIQRTERGDSAVYLCASSTTGGLSGANVLTFGAGSRLTVL.

This clone was counted a few times. J is TRBJ1-5 and V is TRBV10-3; D ambiguous. Germline V lookup: CDR1 ENHRY, CDR2 SYGVKD. V shed 2 bases and J shed 4 bases, with 9 bases lying between them. The CDR3 is 14 residues long. The CDR3 loop is CAISEGGRNQPQHF. The CDR3 region has the DNA TGTGCCATCAGTGAGGGAGGACGAAATCAGCCCCAGCATTTT.

The chain couples TRBV10-1 to TRBJ2-2; TRBD1 agrees at 7 bases. Unmatched junction bases numbered 17, after V lost 10 bases and J lost 0 bases. Germline CDR1 reads WNHNN; CDR2 reads SYGVQD (reference sequence). The CDR3 has 18 amino acids. CDR3 coding DNA: TGCGCCACCCGAACCCCATGGGACAGCCATTCGAACACCGGGGAGCTGTTTTTT. It specifies CATRTPWDSHSNTGELFF.

The genes are TRBV5-1 and TRBJ2-1, with 10 bases identical to TRBD2. The CDR3 has 13 amino acids. V gave up 4 bases and J gave up 9 bases; unmatched junction bases: 4. Germline CDR1 reads SGHRS; CDR2 reads YFSETQ. The CDR3 loop is CASSLAGVGEQFF. The DNA for the CDR3 is TGCGCCAGCAGCCTAGCGGGAGTGGGTGAGCAGTTCTTC.

This clone was found once. The chain links TRBV5-5 to TRBJ2-3, with a weak D call TRBD2 (5 bases). The CDR3 loop spans 13 amino acids. Trimming removed 5 bases from V and 6 bases from J, with 13 bases in between. Germline lookup yields CDR1 SGHKS and CDR2 YYEKEE (reference sequence). CDR3 DNA: TGTGCCAGCAGGGGGAGTGGATTGGATACGCAGTATTTT. Translated: CASRGSGLDTQYF.

The chain links TRBV5-1 to TRBJ1-1; D possibly corresponds to TRBD1 (6 bases). With 0 bases removed from V and 2 bases from J, the gap between germline ends came to 20 bases. The CDR3 runs 18 residues. The germline V gene has CDR1 SGHRS and CDR2 YFSETQ. The CDR3 here is CASSLELQGRMINTEAFF. CDR3 in DNA: TGCGCCAGCAGCTTGGAGCTACAGGGAAGGATGATAAACACTGAAGCTTTCTTT.